This T cell receptor (beta chain) was recovered during a study of blood T cell repertoires in COVID-19 (dated by TCRdb to the early 2020s). The study in broad terms: The collaborator samples originated in the United States, Italy and Spain and spanned the acute and convalescent phases of COVID-19. Samples were obtained from the ongoing ImmuneRACE study (first 160 participants) and from 950 to 1,500 subjects provided by 6 global collaborators. The repertoires were released in a freely available public database meant as a resource for research on the immune response to SARS-CoV-2. Sample metadata almost always included a de-identified subject ID, COVID-19 status, age in years and sex. The prospective study material was composed of cDNA or gDNA derived from T cells, B-cell-depleted T cells, or PBMCs. Where available, HLA class I and class II types were taken from metadata supplied by the sample provider and were not determined by assay-based typing. Subjects who had been exposed to COVID-19, were actively infected with it, or had recovered from it provided the deeply sampled blood TCRbeta repertoires that made up the dataset.

TCRbeta CDR3 regions were amplified from genomic DNA using the immunoSEQ Assay, a bias-controlled multiplex PCR. The authors' analysis ran thus. The number of nucleated cells in each sample was estimated by amplification of reference gene primers within the assay. To quantify the absolute abundance of each unique TCRbeta CDR3 rearrangement, sequence reads were collapsed and filtered. Productive Simpson clonality was computed per sample as the square root of Simpson's diversity index over productive rearrangements. In TCRdb, the immuneACCESS table is reduced to in-frame sequences with V and J assigned. These tables do not hold every clone; where another copy was compared, an unresolved V gene accounts for under half, and the others remain unexplained. V, J and clone size derive from that table, while D and trimming were established from the DNA sequence. Recorded for this sample are more than 150,000 clones; over 70% of them occurred a single time. The ten largest clones represent around 0.62% of the sample.

General conclusions and limits of the study: How much clinical and demographic metadata was included differed by source and by participant, and the metadata was provided uncurated.

Each collaborating institution followed its own protocols to collect whole blood in K2EDTA tubes. For TCRbeta analysis, collaborator samples were shipped as frozen whole blood, as isolated PBMCs, or as DNA extracted from either sample type. Trimming accounts for 0 bases at V and 2 bases at J, while the number of junction bases matched to no gene is 5. Reading from cysteine to phenylalanine, the CDR3 counts 16 amino acids. The DNA shown is the 48-base CDR3, in frame from base 1. CDR1 and CDR2 (SGDLS, YYNGEE) derive from the germline V gene. As regards this clone: Its antigen is unknown. Base qualities are missing; no much larger clone stands one base away.

Recombination linked TRBV9 to TRBJ2-3; 8 bases in the middle match TRBD2. Material for sequencing was peripheral blood. The origin of this receptor is a man between 60 and 70 years old with acute or convalescent COVID-19. This receptor has the CDR3 CASSVGRGDNTDTQYF. DNA sequence: TGTGCCAGCAGCGTAGGGCGGGGGGACAACACAGATACGCAGTATTTT.